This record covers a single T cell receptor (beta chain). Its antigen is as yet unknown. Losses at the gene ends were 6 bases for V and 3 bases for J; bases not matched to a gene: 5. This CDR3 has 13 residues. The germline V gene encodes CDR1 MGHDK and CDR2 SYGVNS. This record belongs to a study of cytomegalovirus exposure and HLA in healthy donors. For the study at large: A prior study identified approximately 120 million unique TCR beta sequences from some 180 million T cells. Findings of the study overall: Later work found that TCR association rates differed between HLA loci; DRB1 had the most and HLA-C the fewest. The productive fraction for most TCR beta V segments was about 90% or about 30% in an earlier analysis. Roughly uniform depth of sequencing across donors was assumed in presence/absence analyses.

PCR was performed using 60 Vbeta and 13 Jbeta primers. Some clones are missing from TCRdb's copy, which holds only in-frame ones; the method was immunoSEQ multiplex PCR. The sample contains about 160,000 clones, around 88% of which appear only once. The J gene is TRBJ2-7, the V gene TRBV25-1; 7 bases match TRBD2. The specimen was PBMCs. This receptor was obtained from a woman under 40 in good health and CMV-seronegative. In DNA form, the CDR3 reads TGTGCCAGCAGGGGAGGGAGGGGCTACGAGCAGTACTTC. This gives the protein CASRGGRGYEQYF.